Listed below are T cell receptor beta chains from one sample, sequenced in a study of patients and donors after allogeneic stem cell transplantation. One entry per CDR3 protein results from TCRdb running MiXCR on the RT-PCR reads. This table has roughly 250,000 distinct CDR3 sequences, roughly 14% appearing once. Sequencing was performed on blood, either unsorted or a sorted T cell fraction (not recorded which). The receptors come from a human donor who was either an allogeneic HSCT recipient or a stem cell or donor lymphocyte infusion donor (not recorded which). It is not recorded whose cells these are; they may come from a transplant donor. Each CDR3 is given with its conserved first and last residue. D genes are given only for firm matches. A row's size may be missing; if present it is once, few, many or a size class.

size	D	J	V	DNA	CDR3
many	.	TRBJ1-5	TRBV29-1	TGCAGCACTGGCGCGGGGTCGGGTCAGCCCCAGCATTTT	CSTGAGSGQPQHF
.	TRBD1	TRBJ1-4	TRBV6-4	TGTGCCAGCAGGTGTTGGGCAGGGGGAATTGAAAAACTGTTTTTT	CASRCWAGGIEKLFF
.	.	TRBJ1-2	TRBV10-2	TGCGCCACCCAAGAACAGGGCAACTATGGCTACACCTTC	CATQEQGNYGYTF
.	TRBD1	TRBJ1-5	TRBV7-8	TGTGCCAGCAGCTCAGAGAGACGGACAGGGGGGCAGCCCCAGCATTTT	CASSSERRTGGQPQHF
.	.	TRBJ2-4	TRBV18	TGTGCCAGCTCACCAGTAGCCCTCGCGGGGACACTAGCCAAAAACATTCAGTACTTC	CASSPVALAGTLAKNIQYF
many	.	TRBJ1-2	TRBV30	TGTGCCTGGAGTAGAGGCAGGACTTTTGGGTATGGCTACACCTTC	CAWSRGRTFGYGYTF
.	TRBD1	TRBJ1-1	TRBV20-1	TGCAGTGCTAGAGTAGGGGGCCGAGTAAACGCTGAAGCTTTCTTT	CSARVGGRVNAEAFF
many	TRBD1	TRBJ2-1	TRBV5-1	TGCGCCAGCAGCGATGGGACAGCATACAATGAGCAGTTCTTC	CASSDGTAYNEQFF
many	TRBD2	TRBJ2-3	TRBV4-1	TGCGCCAGCAGCCAAGGGGCGGGAGTAATGGGCACAGATACGCAGTATTTT	CASSQGAGVMGTDTQYF
few	TRBD1	TRBJ2-3	TRBV6-9	TGTGCCAGCAGCTCGCCGGGACAGGGGATAGATACGCAGTATTTT	CASSSPGQGIDTQYF
.	.	TRBJ1-1	TRBV11-2	TGTGCCAGCAGCACTGGGGGGGCGACGACTTTCTTT	CASSTGGATTFF
.	.	TRBJ2-5	TRBV24-1	TGTGCCACCAGTAGGTCGGAGAGCCAAGAGACCCAGTACTTC	CATSRSESQETQYF
many	TRBD2	TRBJ2-5	TRBV20-1	TGCAGTGCTGCGTCCGATAGCGGGACGGTAGAGACCCAGTACTTC	CSAASDSGTVETQYF
.	TRBD2	TRBJ2-5	TRBV6-4	TGTGCCATCATTCCCGGACTAGCGGGGACCACTTACCAAGAGACCCAGTACTTC	CAIIPGLAGTTYQETQYF
.	TRBD2	TRBJ2-1	TRBV6-5	TGTGCCAGCAGTTACGGTACTAGCGGGGGCGAGCAGTTCTTC	CASSYGTSGGEQFF
many	TRBD1	TRBJ1-2	TRBV20-1	TGCAGTGCTATCGACACAGGGGGATACTATGGCTACACCTTC	CSAIDTGGYYGYTF
.	TRBD1	TRBJ2-2	TRBV3-1	TGTGCCAGCAGCCATCGGACAGGGTATAACACCGGGGAGCTGTTTTTT	CASSHRTGYNTGELFF
.	TRBD2	TRBJ2-7	TRBV20-1	TGCAGTGCTAGAGATCGGGAGGATCGGGGCGAGCAGTACTTC	CSARDREDRGEQYF
.	TRBD1	TRBJ1-5	TRBV12-3/TRBV12-4	TGTGCCAGCAGTTCCTCCGGGACAGGGGTGGATTTT	CASSSSGTGVDF
few	.	TRBJ2-1	TRBV20-1	TGCAGTGCCGAGGGGCGGAGCTCCTACAATGAGCAGTTCTTC	CSAEGRSSYNEQFF
.	.	TRBJ2-5	TRBV9	TGTGCCAGCAGCGTAGGGGGTCGAGGGGAGGAGACCCAGTACTTC	CASSVGGRGEETQYF
few	.	TRBJ1-6	TRBV2	TGTGCCAGCAGTGAACAGGGAAATAATTCACCCCTCCACTTT	CASSEQGNNSPLHF
many	.	TRBJ1-2	TRBV20-1	TGCAGTGCTAGAGCATCGAGGGTTGGTGGCTACACCTTC	CSARASRVGGYTF
.	.	TRBJ1-4	TRBV4-3	TGCGCCAGCAGCCAAGTTAAGGAAAAACTGTTTTTT	CASSQVKEKLFF
.	.	TRBJ2-6	TRBV5-6	TGTGCCAGCAGCTCCGATGAAGGGGGCTCTGGGGCCAACGTCCTGACTTTC	CASSSDEGGSGANVLTF
many	.	TRBJ2-6	TRBV19	TGTGCCAGTACCATTGGCTCTGGGGCCAACGTCCTGACTTTC	CASTIGSGANVLTF
many	TRBD2	TRBJ2-5	TRBV10-3	TGTGCCATCGGGGAAGGACTAGCGGGAAAGGAGACCCAGTACTTC	CAIGEGLAGKETQYF
many	.	TRBJ1-1	TRBV12-3/TRBV12-4	TGTGCCAGCAACCCCTTCAGGGGAACTGAAGCTTTCTTT	CASNPFRGTEAFF
.	.	TRBJ2-3	TRBV20-1	TGCAGTGCTGGAGATACGCAGTATTTT	CSAGDTQYF
.	.	TRBJ1-1	TRBV12-3/TRBV12-4	TGTGCCAGCAGGCCCGGGGGGTCGAACACTGAAGCTTTCTTT	CASRPGGSNTEAFF
many	TRBD1	TRBJ2-1	TRBV29-1	TGCAGCGTGGGGGGACAGGGGGCCGGAGAGCAGTTCTTC	CSVGGQGAGEQFF
.	.	TRBJ2-3	TRBV6-1	TGTGCCAGCAGCGGGGCTAGCGCCACAGATACGCAGTATTTT	CASSGASATDTQYF
many	.	TRBJ1-2	TRBV10-3	TGTGCCATCAGTGATCAGTTAAGGATAGCCCACTATGGCTACACCTTC	CAISDQLRIAHYGYTF
.	.	TRBJ2-1	TRBV3-1	TGTGCCAGCAGCCAAGAACATAGGGCAGACTACAATGAGCAGTTCTTC	CASSQEHRADYNEQFF
.	.	TRBJ2-3	TRBV6-1	TGTGCCAGCAGTGAAGCACACGGACGTACGCAGTATTTT	CASSEAHGRTQYF
.	.	TRBJ2-7	TRBV15	TGTGCCACCAGCAGAGATCTTGGGGTCAGCGAGCAGTACTTC	CATSRDLGVSEQYF
.	.	TRBJ1-5	TRBV3-1	TGTGCCAGCAGCCCTGGGCCGATAGGTTATAGCAATCAGCCCCAGCATTTT	CASSPGPIGYSNQPQHF
many	.	TRBJ2-7	TRBV7-8	TGTGCCAGCAGCTTGCGCATCAGGGCGGACGAGCAGTACTTC	CASSLRIRADEQYF
few	TRBD1	TRBJ1-6	TRBV20-1	TGCAGTGCTAGGGCCGGGACAGGGGATTCACCCCTCCACTTT	CSARAGTGDSPLHF
.	.	TRBJ2-5	TRBV5-6	TGTGCCAGCAGCTCGAGACCGGGACTGGCACAAGAGACCCAGTACTTC	CASSSRPGLAQETQYF